This entry is about one T cell receptor (beta chain). What it binds is unknown. The record originates from a study of a mutant IDH1 vaccine in newly diagnosed glioma. In the study overall: Vaccine administration was initiated 4-6 weeks following radiotherapy alone, or with temozolomide cycles.

The time point here: week 35, safety follow-up. Each vaccine dose was 300 ug of mutant IDH1 20-mer peptide, with topical imiquimod. Repertoires were generated with immunoSEQ multiplex PCR, while TCRdb's copy carries only in-frame clones and drops some. The sample shows tens of thousands of clones, around nine tenths of them seen only once. Trimming took off 6 bases at V and 2 bases at J, with 7 bases between the two ends. Germline V gene sequence: CDR1 MDHEN, CDR2 SYDVKM. This CDR3 region has 13 residues. This chain connects TRBV28 to TRBJ1-4; D is uncertain. The sequences come from PBMCs, collected from a glioma patient whose treatment included an IDH1 peptide vaccine. The clonotype originates from a young man with glioma. CDR3 nucleotides: TGTGCCAGCAGAGCCGGGACTAATGAAAAACTGTTTTTT. Translation: CASRAGTNEKLFF.